This T cell receptor beta chain was sequenced for a study of long-term antiretroviral therapy in people with HIV. At least two post-ART and at least one pre-ART PBMC sample were available for each donor. Assay version v3.0 of immunoSEQ was used, and it was run at survey level. The protocol was immunoSEQ multiplex PCR, while the TCRdb copy is restricted to in-frame clones and leaves out a portion. The sample has about 20,000 clones, about 91% seen once. The TCR was taken from a woman aged 45-59 years with HIV. The source material was unsorted PBMCs, sampled 4.4 years after starting antiretroviral therapy.

CDR3 in amino acids: CASSQGQDSSYGYTF. The CDR3, as DNA: TGTGCCAGCAGCCAGGGCCAGGACAGCAGCTATGGCTACACCTTC. J is TRBJ1-2 and V is TRBV4-2, with D maybe TRBD1 (6 bases). Trimming pared 3 bases from V and 4 bases from J, leaving 15 bases between. Germline lookup yields CDR1 LGHNA and CDR2 YNFKEQ. CDR3 size: 15 residues.